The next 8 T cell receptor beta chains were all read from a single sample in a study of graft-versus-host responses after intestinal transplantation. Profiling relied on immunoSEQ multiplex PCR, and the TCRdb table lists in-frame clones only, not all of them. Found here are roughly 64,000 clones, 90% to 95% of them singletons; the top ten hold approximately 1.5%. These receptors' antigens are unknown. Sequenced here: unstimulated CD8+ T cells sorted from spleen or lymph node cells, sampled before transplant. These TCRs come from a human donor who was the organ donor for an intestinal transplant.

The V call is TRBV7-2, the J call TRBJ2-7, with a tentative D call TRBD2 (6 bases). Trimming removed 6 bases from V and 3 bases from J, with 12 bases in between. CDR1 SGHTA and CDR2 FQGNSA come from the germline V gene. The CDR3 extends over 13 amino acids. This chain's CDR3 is CASRAREVYEQYF. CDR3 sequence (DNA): TGTGCCAGCAGGGCGCGGGAAGTCTACGAGCAGTACTTC.

The CDR3 nucleotides read TGTGCCAGCAGTGCAACAGACAGGGTTTTCACAGATACGCAGTATTTT. Translating it yields CASSATDRVFTDTQYF. This rearrangement joins TRBV2 to TRBJ2-3; 7 nucleotides match TRBD1. The germline gives CDR1 SNHLY, CDR2 FYNNEI. This CDR3 is 16 amino acids long. V trimming: 4 bases; J trimming: 2 bases; junction bases outside the gene matches: 9.

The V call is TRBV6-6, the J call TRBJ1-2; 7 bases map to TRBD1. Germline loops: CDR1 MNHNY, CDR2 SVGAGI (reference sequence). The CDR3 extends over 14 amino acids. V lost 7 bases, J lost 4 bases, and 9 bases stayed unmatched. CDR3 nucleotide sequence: TGTGCCAGCACCCTAATCGGGACAGTCTATGGCTACACCTTC. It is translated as CASTLIGTVYGYTF.

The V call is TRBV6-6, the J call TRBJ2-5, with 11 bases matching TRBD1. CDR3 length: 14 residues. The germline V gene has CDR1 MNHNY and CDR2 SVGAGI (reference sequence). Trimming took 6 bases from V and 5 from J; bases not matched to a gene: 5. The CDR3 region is CASRGQGARETQYF. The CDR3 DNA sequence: TGTGCCAGCAGAGGACAGGGGGCTAGGGAGACCCAGTACTTC.

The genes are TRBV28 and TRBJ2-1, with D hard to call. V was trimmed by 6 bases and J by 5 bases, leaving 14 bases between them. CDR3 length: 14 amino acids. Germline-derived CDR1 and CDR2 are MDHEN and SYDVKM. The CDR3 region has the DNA TGTGCCAGCAGCCCACTCCCCGGAGACAATGAGCAGTTCTTC. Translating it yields CASSPLPGDNEQFF.

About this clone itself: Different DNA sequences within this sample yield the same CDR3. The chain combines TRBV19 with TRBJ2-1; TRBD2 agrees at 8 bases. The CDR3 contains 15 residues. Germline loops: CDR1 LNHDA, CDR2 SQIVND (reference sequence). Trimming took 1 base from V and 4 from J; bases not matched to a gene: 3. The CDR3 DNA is TGTGCCAGTAGTATAGGCACTAGCGGTTACAATGAGCAGTTCTTC. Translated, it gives CASSIGTSGYNEQFF.

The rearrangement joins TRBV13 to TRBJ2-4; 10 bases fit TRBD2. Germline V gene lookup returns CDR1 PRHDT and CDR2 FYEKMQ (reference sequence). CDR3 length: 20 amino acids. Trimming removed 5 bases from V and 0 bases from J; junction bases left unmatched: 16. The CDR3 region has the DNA TGTGCCAGCAGCCCCACCGGGACTAGCGTACGGGGCGAAGCCAAAAACATTCAGTACTTC. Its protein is CASSPTGTSVRGEAKNIQYF.

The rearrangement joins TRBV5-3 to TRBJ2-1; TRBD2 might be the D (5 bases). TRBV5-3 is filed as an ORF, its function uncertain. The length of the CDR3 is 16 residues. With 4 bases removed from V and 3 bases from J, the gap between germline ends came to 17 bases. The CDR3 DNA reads TGTGCCAGAAGCAGCAGGATTTGTGAGGGCTACAATGAGCAGTTCTTC. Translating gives CARSSRICEGYNEQFF.